This record covers a single T cell receptor beta chain. Its specificity is not known. 13 Jbeta primers and 60 Vbeta primers were used for the PCR. The assay was immunoSEQ multiplex PCR, and TCRdb's table has in-frame clones only and misses some. The table records about 81,000 clones, approximately 90% of them present only once. Among the donors, all were healthy bone marrow donors. The germline V gene encodes CDR1 SGHTA and CDR2 FQGNSA. This CDR3 contains 15 residues. The V gene lost 5 bases and the J gene lost 5 bases, with 18 bases spanning the gap. This entry belongs to a study of cytomegalovirus exposure and HLA in healthy donors. Study results and caveats: Later analysis suggested most CMV-associated TCR beta chains were HLA-restricted.

This clonotype was obtained from a man between 18 and 29 years old in good health and CMV-seronegative. The chain couples TRBV7-2 to TRBJ1-2; tentative D call: TRBD1 (6 bases). Sequenced sample: PBMCs. CDR3 sequence: CASSIQGGDPYGYTF. The DNA for the CDR3 is TGTGCCAGCAGCATACAAGGGGGGGACCCGTATGGCTACACCTTC.